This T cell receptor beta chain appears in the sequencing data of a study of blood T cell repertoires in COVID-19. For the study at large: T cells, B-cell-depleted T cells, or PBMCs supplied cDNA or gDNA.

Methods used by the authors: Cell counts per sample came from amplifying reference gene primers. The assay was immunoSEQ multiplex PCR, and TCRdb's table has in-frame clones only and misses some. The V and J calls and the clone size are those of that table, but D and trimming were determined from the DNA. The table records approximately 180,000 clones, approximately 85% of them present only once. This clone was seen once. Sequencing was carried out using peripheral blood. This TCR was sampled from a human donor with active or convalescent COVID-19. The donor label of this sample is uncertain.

The CDR3 DNA follows: TGTGCCAGCAGCTTAAGGAGCCGGCCCTACGAGCAGTACTTC. Translation gives CASSLRSRPYEQYF. This chain connects TRBV7-3 to TRBJ2-7; D is unclear. The V end was cut by 1 base, the J end by 2 bases, with 9 bases between. Germline CDR1 and CDR2: SGHTA and FQGTGA. The CDR3 runs 14 residues.